The next 11 T cell receptor beta chains were all read from a single sample in a study of T cells after yellow fever vaccination. One entry per CDR3 protein results from TCRdb running MiXCR on the 5' RACE reads. The profile covers 200,000 to 300,000 distinct CDR3 sequences, with 5.5% to 8.5% appearing a single time and more than 0.85% taken by the ten largest. Sequencing used CD4+ T cells sorted from PBMCs, obtained on the day of the yellow fever booster vaccination. The receptors were sampled from a man aged 25-45 years who received the YFV17D yellow fever vaccine.

J is TRBJ2-5 and V is TRBV5-1; D possibly corresponds to TRBD2 (6 bases). The germline CDR1 and CDR2 sequences are SGHRS and YFSETQ. Trimming took 1 base from V and 5 from J, leaving 15 bases between them. The CDR3 is 15 residues long. In nucleotides, the CDR3 is TGCGCCAGCAGCTTGATCCTAGCGATAGGGGAGACCCAGTACTTC. It specifies CASSLILAIGETQYF.

The J gene is TRBJ2-2, the V gene TRBV19; D ambiguous. V lost 5 bases to trimming and J lost 7 bases, with 5 bases between them. Per the germline V gene, CDR1 is LNHDA and CDR2 is SQIVND (reference sequence). This CDR3 region has 11 residues. The CDR3 coding sequence is TGTGCCAGTAGTTACTACGGGGAGCTGTTTTTT. Encoded protein: CASSYYGELFF. The variable domain in full, completed from reference TRBV19 and TRBJ2-2, reads DGGITQSPKYLFRKEGQNVTLSCEQNLNHDAMYWYRQDPGQGLRLIYYSQIVNDFQKGDIAEGYSVSREKKESFPLTVTSAQKNPTAFYLCASSYYGELFFGEGSRLTVL.

The chain employs TRBV15 and TRBJ2-7; D is unclear. Trimming left V 0 bases short and J 10 bases short, with 16 bases between. CDR1 and CDR2 (germline): LNHNV, YYDKDF (reference sequence). The CDR3 spans 14 residues. CDR3 sequence: CATSREAVGGSQYF. The CDR3 DNA reads as TGTGCCACCAGCAGAGAGGCGGTGGGTGGTAGCCAGTACTTC. Together with reference TRBV15 and TRBJ2-7, the CDR3 gives the full variable domain: DAMVIQNPRYQVTQFGKPVTLSCSQTLNHNVMYWYQQKSSQAPKLLFHYYDKDFNNEADTPDNFQSRRPNTSFCFLDIRSPGLGDTAMYLCATSREAVGGSQYFGPGTRLTVT.

At least ten counts were recorded for this clonotype. The chain links TRBV29-1 to TRBJ1-1; the D gene is possibly TRBD1 (5 bases). Per the germline V gene, CDR1 is SQVTM and CDR2 is ANQGSEA. The V end was cut by 4 bases, the J end by 7 bases, with 19 bases between. The CDR3 has 14 residues. The CDR3 DNA sequence: TGCAGCGTTGCCCTCAGGACACAGGTTAATGAAGCTTTCTTT. Translating it yields CSVALRTQVNEAFF.

The gene calls are TRBV11-2 and TRBJ2-1; no definite D call. The germline V and J ends were trimmed by 6 bases and 9 bases, with 15 bases remaining between them. The CDR3 runs 13 residues. Germline V CDR1 and CDR2: SGHAT, FQNNGV. CDR3 DNA: TGTGCCAGCAGACTCCAAAGACTGGGTGAGCAGTTCTTC. Protein: CASRLQRLGEQFF.

In its sample, this clonotype was seen a few times. The J gene is TRBJ2-7, the V gene TRBV7-2; D may be TRBD1 (5 bases). Trimming took off 5 bases at V and 2 bases at J, with 16 bases between the two ends. This CDR3 contains 15 residues. In germline, CDR1 is SGHTA, CDR2 FQGNSA. DNA for the CDR3: TGTGCCAGCAGCGAAGAGCCCCTGACAGCCTACGAGCAGTACTTC. It yields the protein CASSEEPLTAYEQYF.

In its sample, this clonotype was seen a few times. This chain connects TRBV5-4 to TRBJ2-3; possibly TRBD2 for D (7 bases). CDR1 is SGHNT and CDR2 is YYREEE in the germline V gene (reference sequence). V shed 3 bases and J shed 7 bases, with 15 bases lying between them. The CDR3 is made up of 14 amino acids. The CDR3 here is CASSWGGPGYTQYF. Written as DNA, the CDR3 is TGTGCCAGCAGCTGGGGGGGGCCGGGGTATACGCAGTATTTT. Looking up the rest from reference TRBV5-4 and TRBJ2-3 gives the full variable domain: ETGVTQSPTHLIKTRGQQVTLRCSSQSGHNTVSWYQQALGQGPQFIFQYYREEENGRGNFPPRFSGLQFPNYSSELNVNALELDDSALYLCASSWGGPGYTQYFGPGTRLTVL.

This clonotype has more than one count but fewer than ten. The chain carries TRBV20-1 and TRBJ2-7; tentatively, D is TRBD2 (6 bases). The CDR3 length is 13 residues. Trimming left V 5 bases short and J 3 bases short, with 14 bases between. Germline V gene sequence: CDR1 DFQATT, CDR2 SNEGSKA (reference sequence). In nucleotides, the CDR3 is TGCAGTGCTTCCGGGACTCCCAGCTACGAGCAGTACTTC. Translating gives CSASGTPSYEQYF.

The genes are TRBV18 and TRBJ1-5, with 11 bases aligning to TRBD1. This CDR3 contains 15 residues. CDR1 is KGHSH and CDR2 is LQKENI in the germline V gene. The V segment lost 3 bases and the J segment 6 bases; nucleotides outside the gene matches: 4. CDR3 bases: TGTGCCAGCTCACCTGGGACAGGGGGTGGTCAGCCCCAGCATTTT. Translated, it gives CASSPGTGGGQPQHF.

This clonotype was recorded many times. V is TRBV2 and J is TRBJ2-6, with D maybe TRBD1 (5 bases). V lost 6 bases, J lost 0 bases, and 18 bases lay in between. Germline V gene sequence: CDR1 SNHLY, CDR2 FYNNEI. The CDR3 runs to 18 residues. The CDR3 coding sequence is TGTGCCAGCAGCGCCAACAGGAGAAGAAGCTCTGGGGCCAACGTCCTGACTTTC. Translation gives CASSANRRRSSGANVLTF.

V gene TRBV19 combines with J gene TRBJ2-1; D might be TRBD1 (6 bases). CDR3 length equals 14 residues. Looked up from germline, CDR1 is LNHDA and CDR2 is SQIVND (reference sequence). V lost 6 bases to trimming and J lost 3 bases, with 12 bases between them. CDR3 DNA: TGTGCCAGTAGGTCTTGGGACATCTACAATGAGCAGTTCTTC. It yields the protein CASRSWDIYNEQFF. Filled out from reference TRBV19 and TRBJ2-1, the complete variable domain reads DGGITQSPKYLFRKEGQNVTLSCEQNLNHDAMYWYRQDPGQGLRLIYYSQIVNDFQKGDIAEGYSVSREKKESFPLTVTSAQKNPTAFYLCASRSWDIYNEQFFGPGTRLTVL.